The rows below give T cell receptor beta chains drawn from one sample of a study of shared clonotypes between healthy human individuals. Measured with immunoSEQ multiplex PCR; TCRdb has only the in-frame clones, and not every one. The table lists about 2.1 million clones, just under 95% of them singletons. Sequenced material: naive CD8+ T cells from PBMCs. The receptors were gathered from a man between 18 and 29 years old in good health. Some clones in this sample may be carry-over from other donors' samples. CDR3s include the opening cysteine and the closing phenylalanine or tryptophan. The order of the fields is D gene, J gene, clone size, V gene, CDR3 DNA, CDR3 protein. D genes are given only for firm matches. Some rows mark clone size as missing; the rest say once, few, many or name a class of expanded clone.

NA	TRBJ2-1	NA	TRBV4-2	TGTGCCAGCAGCCAAGATCGGGCGGGCGGCGAGCAGTTCTTC	CASSQDRAGGEQFF
NA	TRBJ2-1	NA	TRBV27	TGTGCCATCCTCCTGGGTAATGAGCAGTTCTTC	CAILLGNEQFF
NA	TRBJ1-5	NA	TRBV7-2	TGTGCCAGCAGCTTGCTGCCGGGTAGTGGCAATCAGCCCCAGCATTTT	CASSLLPGSGNQPQHF
TRBD2	TRBJ2-7	NA	TRBV5-3	TGTGCCAGAAGCTTGCTTGCGGGGGTGGCCTACGAGCAGTACTTC	CARSLLAGVAYEQYF
TRBD2	TRBJ2-1	NA	TRBV4-2	TGTGCCAGCAGCCAAAGGGGGGCCTCTCGGGGTTCTAGCGGGGCATACAATGAGCAGTTCTTC	CASSQRGASRGSSGAYNEQFF
NA	TRBJ2-7	NA	TRBV7-9	TGTGCCAGCAGCCCCCGGGACTTTAGATACGAGCAGTACTTC	CASSPRDFRYEQYF
TRBD1	TRBJ1-4	NA	TRBV4-1	TGCGCCAGCAGCGGAGGGACAGGGACCGCAACTAATGAAAAACTGTTTTTT	CASSGGTGTATNEKLFF
TRBD2	TRBJ2-3	NA	TRBV7-9	TGTGCCAGCAGCACGGGGGCTAGCGGGATCACAGATACGCAGTATTTT	CASSTGASGITDTQYF
TRBD2	TRBJ2-7	NA	TRBV4-2	TGTGCCAGCAGCCAGACTAGCCGCACCTACGAGCAGTACTTC	CASSQTSRTYEQYF
TRBD2	TRBJ2-7	NA	TRBV6-1	TGTGCCAGCAGTGTAAGCGGGAGGTCCTACGAGCAGTACTTC	CASSVSGRSYEQYF
TRBD2	TRBJ2-7	NA	TRBV28	TGTGCCAGCAGTCTACCCCGGGAGGTCGCCCACGAGCAGTACTTC	CASSLPREVAHEQYF
NA	TRBJ2-3	NA	TRBV4-1	TGCGCCAGCAGCCTAGAACTAAAGACCACAGATACGCAGTATTTT	CASSLELKTTDTQYF
TRBD2	TRBJ2-7	NA	TRBV5-1	TGCGCCAGCAAGGTAGGGACTAGCGGGACCTACGAGCAGTACTTC	CASKVGTSGTYEQYF
NA	TRBJ1-1	NA	TRBV9	TGTGCCAGCAGCGTAGAGGACAGTCCCGTCACTGAAGCTTTCTTT	CASSVEDSPVTEAFF
NA	TRBJ1-2	NA	TRBV28	TGTGCCAGCAGTTTTCCGAGGGAGAGGTGGGACTATGGCTACACCTTC	CASSFPRERWDYGYTF
NA	TRBJ2-7	NA	TRBV28	TGTGCCAGCAGTTTGGGAGCGTCGGGGGCCCCCACCAACGAGCAGTACTTC	CASSLGASGAPTNEQYF
TRBD1	TRBJ2-7	NA	TRBV7-9	TGTGCCAGCAGCCCCCAGGCCGGGACAGGCTCCTACGAGCAGTACTTC	CASSPQAGTGSYEQYF
TRBD1	TRBJ1-5	NA	TRBV10-3	TGTGCCATCAAAAAGGACAGGGGAAATAGCAATCAGCCCCAGCATTTT	CAIKKDRGNSNQPQHF
NA	TRBJ2-1	once	TRBV7-9	TGTGCCAGCAGGGGAAAGGGTATCGATGAGCAGTTCTTC	CASRGKGIDEQFF
TRBD1	TRBJ2-1	NA	TRBV7-6	TGTGCCAGCAGCTTAGAGGCAGGGGGATCATACAATGAGCAGTTCTTC	CASSLEAGGSYNEQFF
NA	TRBJ2-5	once	TRBV27	TGTGCCATCCTCTCTTCCCCGGGGACCCAGTACTTC	CAILSSPGTQYF
TRBD1	TRBJ2-1	NA	TRBV28	TGTGCCAGCAGTATGAGAACAGGGGGCCGGACGGAGCAGTTCTTC	CASSMRTGGRTEQFF
NA	TRBJ1-2	NA	TRBV2	TGTGCCAGCTCAGCTAGGGAGGGATATGGCTACACCTTC	CASSAREGYGYTF
NA	TRBJ2-1	NA	TRBV27	TGTGCCAGCAGTTTATCTCCTGGGGCGGGAAGGTCGGATGAGCAGTTCTTC	CASSLSPGAGRSDEQFF
NA	TRBJ2-7	NA	TRBV25-1	TGTGCCAGCAGACCCCGGGACGGCTACGAGCAGTACTTC	CASRPRDGYEQYF
NA	TRBJ2-1	NA	TRBV7-3	TGTGCCAGCAGCTTAGGAACTAGCCCTTCCTACAATGAGCAGTTCTTC	CASSLGTSPSYNEQFF
NA	TRBJ2-5	NA	TRBV15	TGTGCCACCAGCAGAAACGTACGGGACCTACAAGAGACCCAGTACTTC	CATSRNVRDLQETQYF
NA	TRBJ1-3	NA	TRBV6-6	TGTGCCAGCAGTTACTTGGCGGTGCCTGGAAACACCATATATTTT	CASSYLAVPGNTIYF
TRBD1	TRBJ2-7	NA	TRBV27	TGTGCCAGCAGCCAAACAGGGGGCGGGTACGAGCAGTACTTC	CASSQTGGGYEQYF
NA	TRBJ1-1	NA	TRBV6-1	TGTGCCAGCCCCGGAACACCTCACACTGAAGCTTTCTTT	CASPGTPHTEAFF
NA	TRBJ1-4	NA	TRBV7-9	TGTGCCAGCAGCTTGCCGGCGCCAGGCGTTGGTGAAAAACTGTTTTTT	CASSLPAPGVGEKLFF
NA	TRBJ2-7	NA	TRBV6-5	TGTGCCAGCAGTTACGGGGGATTCTACGAGCAGTACTTC	CASSYGGFYEQYF
NA	TRBJ2-1	NA	TRBV12-5	TGTGCTAGTGGTTTGGTATCGGATGAGCAGTTCTTC	CASGLVSDEQFF
TRBD1	TRBJ1-4	NA	TRBV7-9	TGTGCCAGCAGCTTCGGGACAGGGCCCGAAAAACTGTTTTTT	CASSFGTGPEKLFF
TRBD1	TRBJ2-7	NA	TRBV13	TGTGCCAGCAGCTGGGGACCGGGACAGACCTACGAGCAGTACTTC	CASSWGPGQTYEQYF
NA	TRBJ2-1	NA	TRBV9	TGTGCCAGCAGCGTAGGGAAAAATGAGCAGTTCTTC	CASSVGKNEQFF
TRBD2	TRBJ2-7	NA	TRBV18	TGTGCCAGCTCACCAGTAAGAGCGGCGGGGGAGACCCGAACCTACGAGCAGTACTTC	CASSPVRAAGETRTYEQYF
NA	TRBJ1-5	NA	TRBV9	TGTGCCAGCAGCGTAGGCACTGGGGCAAATCAGCCCCAGCATTTT	CASSVGTGANQPQHF
TRBD2	TRBJ2-7	NA	TRBV11-2	TGTGCCAGCACCTCGGGACCGGGAGGGGAGACCTACGAGCAGTACTTC	CASTSGPGGETYEQYF
NA	TRBJ1-1	NA	TRBV11-2	TGTGCCAGCAGCTTAGGGGAGTTTACGAACACTGAAGCTTTCTTT	CASSLGEFTNTEAFF
NA	TRBJ2-5	NA	TRBV6-1	TGTGCCAGCAGTGGGACTCTGAAGGGGGTCCAAGAGACCCAGTACTTC	CASSGTLKGVQETQYF
TRBD1	TRBJ1-1	NA	TRBV10-3	TGTGCCATCAGTGACCGGACAGGGGTGAACACTGAAGCTTTCTTT	CAISDRTGVNTEAFF
NA	TRBJ2-5	NA	TRBV6-5	TGTGCCAGCAGTTCGGTTCAAGAGACCCAGTACTTC	CASSSVQETQYF
NA	TRBJ2-1	NA	TRBV27	TGTGCCAGCAGTTTAGGGCAGGGTCCGTACAATGAGCAGTTCTTC	CASSLGQGPYNEQFF
TRBD2	TRBJ2-7	NA	TRBV7-2	TGTGCCAGCAGCCCGCCGGGACTAGCGGGAACTTCCTACGAGCAGCACTTC	CASSPPGLAGTSYEQHF
NA	TRBJ1-1	NA	TRBV7-3	TGTGCCAGCAGCTCAAGGGGGGGCACAGAAGCTTTCTTT	CASSSRGGTEAFF
NA	TRBJ2-4	NA	TRBV12-5	TGTGCTAGTGGTTTGGGAGGGCCGGGGAACATTCAGTACTTC	CASGLGGPGNIQYF
NA	TRBJ1-1	NA	TRBV28	TGTGCCAGCCGCGAGACGGGGCGAGCTTTCTTT	CASRETGRAFF
NA	TRBJ1-5	NA	TRBV5-6	TGTGCCAGCAGCTTCGGCCAATTTAGCAATCAGCCCCAGCATTTT	CASSFGQFSNQPQHF
TRBD1	TRBJ2-3	NA	TRBV9	TGTGCCAGCAGCGTAGCTACTACACCTCCCCTCCCGGGACAGGCGGATACGCAGTATTTT	CASSVATTPPLPGQADTQYF
TRBD2	TRBJ2-2	NA	TRBV7-9	TGTGCCAGCAGCTTCCTAGCGGGCACCGGGGAGCTGTTTTTT	CASSFLAGTGELFF
NA	TRBJ2-4	NA	TRBV28	TGTGCCAGCAGTTTTACGGGCACGGAAAACATTCAGTACTTC	CASSFTGTENIQYF
NA	TRBJ1-3	NA	TRBV6-6	TGTGCCAGCAGTTTGACGGTCTCTGGAAACACCATATATTTT	CASSLTVSGNTIYF
NA	TRBJ2-3	NA	TRBV28	TGTGCCAGCAGTTTTGTAGGGGGGACAGATACGCAGTATTTT	CASSFVGGTDTQYF
TRBD2	TRBJ2-1	NA	TRBV7-6	TGTGCCAGCAGCCTGCGAGTACTAGCGGGGAACAATGAGCAGTTCTTC	CASSLRVLAGNNEQFF
NA	TRBJ2-3	NA	TRBV28	TGTGCCAGCAGATCCCCTTCAGGTCCCAGGGGCACAGATACGCAGTATTTT	CASRSPSGPRGTDTQYF
NA	TRBJ2-5	NA	TRBV13	TGTGCCAGCAGCTTCCCCCGGGAGCTGGGGGAGACCCAGTACTTC	CASSFPRELGETQYF
TRBD2	TRBJ2-7	once	TRBV28	TGTGCCAGCAGTACGACCATAGCCGGGACTAGCGAGTCGCTAAGCTCCTACGAGCAGTACTTC	CASSTTIAGTSESLSSYEQYF
TRBD2	TRBJ2-1	NA	TRBV14	TGTGCCAGCAGCACGGGACTAGCGGGGTCCTACAATGAGCAGTTCTTC	CASSTGLAGSYNEQFF
TRBD2	TRBJ2-5	NA	TRBV28	TGTGCCAGCAGTTTACTGGGACTACCAATCCAAGAGACCCAGTACTTC	CASSLLGLPIQETQYF